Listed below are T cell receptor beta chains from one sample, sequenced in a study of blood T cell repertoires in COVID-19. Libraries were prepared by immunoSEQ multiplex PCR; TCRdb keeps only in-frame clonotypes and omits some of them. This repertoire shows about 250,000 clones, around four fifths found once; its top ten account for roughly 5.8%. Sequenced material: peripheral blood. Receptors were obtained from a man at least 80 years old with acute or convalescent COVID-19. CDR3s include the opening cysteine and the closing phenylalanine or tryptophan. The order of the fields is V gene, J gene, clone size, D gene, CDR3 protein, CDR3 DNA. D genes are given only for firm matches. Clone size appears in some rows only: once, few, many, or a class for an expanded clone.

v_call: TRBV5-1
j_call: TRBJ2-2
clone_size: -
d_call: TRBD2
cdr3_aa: CASSLGGGALGTGELFF
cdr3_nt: TGCGCCAGCAGCCTCGGGGGGGGCGCATTGGGCACCGGGGAGCTGTTTTTT

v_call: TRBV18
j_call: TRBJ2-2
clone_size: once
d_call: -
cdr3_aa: CASSQLQGNTGELFF
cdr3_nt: TGTGCCAGCTCCCAACTACAGGGAAACACCGGGGAGCTGTTTTTT

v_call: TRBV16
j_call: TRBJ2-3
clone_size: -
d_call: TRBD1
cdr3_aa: CASSRADRGHSDTQYF
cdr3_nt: TGTGCCAGCAGCCGAGCGGACAGGGGACACTCAGATACGCAGTATTTT

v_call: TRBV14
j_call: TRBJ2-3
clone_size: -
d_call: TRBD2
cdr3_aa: CASSPQPGLAGLDTQYF
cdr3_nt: TGTGCCAGCAGCCCTCAGCCGGGACTAGCTGGGCTAGATACGCAGTATTTT

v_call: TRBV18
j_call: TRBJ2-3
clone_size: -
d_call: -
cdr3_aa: CASSPMTGYTDTQYF
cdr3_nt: TGTGCCAGCTCACCCATGACAGGTTATACAGATACGCAGTATTTT

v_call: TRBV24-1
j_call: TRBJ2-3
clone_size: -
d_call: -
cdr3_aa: CATTGQRTPAFTDTQYF
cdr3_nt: TGTGCCACCACGGGACAACGGACGCCGGCCTTCACAGATACGCAGTATTTT

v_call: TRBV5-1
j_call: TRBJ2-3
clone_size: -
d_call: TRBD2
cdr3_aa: CASSLVPSGSSDTQYF
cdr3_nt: TGCGCCAGCAGCTTGGTTCCTAGCGGGAGCTCAGATACGCAGTATTTT

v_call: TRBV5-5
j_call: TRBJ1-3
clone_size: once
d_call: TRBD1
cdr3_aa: CASSRTGTATLGNTIYF
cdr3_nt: TGTGCCAGCAGCAGAACCGGGACAGCAACTCTTGGAAACACCATATATTTT

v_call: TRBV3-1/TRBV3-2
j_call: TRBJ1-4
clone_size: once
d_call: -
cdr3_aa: CASSQGFTSNEKLFF
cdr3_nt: TGTGCCAGCAGCCAAGGGTTTACAAGTAATGAAAAACTGTTTTTT

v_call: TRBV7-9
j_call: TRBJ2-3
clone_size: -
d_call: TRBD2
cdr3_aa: CASSWGLASNSDTQYF
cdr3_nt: TGTGCCAGCAGCTGGGGACTAGCGAGCAACTCAGATACGCAGTATTTT

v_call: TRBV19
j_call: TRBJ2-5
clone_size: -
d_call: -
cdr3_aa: CASTDAGEGETQYF
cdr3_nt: TGTGCCAGTACCGATGCAGGGGAGGGGGAGACCCAGTACTTC

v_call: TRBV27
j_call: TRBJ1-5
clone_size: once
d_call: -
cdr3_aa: CASSKEQGDQPQHF
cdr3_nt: TGTGCCAGCAGTAAGGAACAGGGAGATCAGCCCCAGCATTTT

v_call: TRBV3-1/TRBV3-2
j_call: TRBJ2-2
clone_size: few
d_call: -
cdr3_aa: CASSQRTGELFF
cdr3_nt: TGTGCCAGCAGCCAGCGAACCGGGGAGCTGTTTTTT

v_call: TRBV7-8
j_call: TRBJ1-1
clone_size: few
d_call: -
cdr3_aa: CASSLKRNTEAFF
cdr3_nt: TGTGCCAGCAGCTTAAAGCGGAACACTGAAGCTTTCTTT

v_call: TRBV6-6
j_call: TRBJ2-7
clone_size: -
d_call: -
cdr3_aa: CASSYGVGAYEQYF
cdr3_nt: TGTGCCAGCAGTTACGGGGTCGGGGCCTACGAGCAGTACTTC

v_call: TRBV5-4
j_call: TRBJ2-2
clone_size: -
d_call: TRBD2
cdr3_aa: CASSYSGLAESLGELFF
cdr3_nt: TGTGCCAGCAGCTATTCGGGACTAGCGGAGAGCCTAGGGGAGCTGTTTTTT

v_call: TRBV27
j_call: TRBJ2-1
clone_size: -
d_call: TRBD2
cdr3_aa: CASKKTSATEQFF
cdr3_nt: TGTGCCTCAAAGAAGACTAGCGCGACCGAGCAGTTCTTC

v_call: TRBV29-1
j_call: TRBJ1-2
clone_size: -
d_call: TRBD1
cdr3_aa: CSVVTGTGVDGYTF
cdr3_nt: TGCAGCGTCGTTACCGGGACAGGGGTTGATGGCTACACCTTC

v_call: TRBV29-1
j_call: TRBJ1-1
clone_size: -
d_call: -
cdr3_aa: CSVGEGNTEAFF
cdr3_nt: TGCAGCGTTGGGGAGGGGAACACTGAAGCTTTCTTT